The rows below give T cell receptor beta chains drawn from one sample of a study of cytomegalovirus exposure and HLA in healthy donors. The method was immunoSEQ multiplex PCR; TCRdb's version includes in-frame clones alone and lacks a portion of them. The data show 150,000 to 200,000 clones, 75% to 85% seen once. Sequenced sample: PBMCs. These receptors originate from a man aged 18 to 30 in good health and CMV-seronegative. Each CDR3 is given without its conserved first and last residue.

V | CDR3
TRBV30 | ASRAGGNEQF
TRBV11-2 | ASSLVGLAEETQY
TRBV5-1 | ASSPQASYNTGELF
TRBV5-4 | ASSLGTGYGNTEAF
TRBV4-1 | ASSQSRISTYEQY
TRBV19 | ASSSQGELNTEAF
TRBV27 | ASSPRDSTKGGSYEQY
TRBV18 | ASSPLDRGQNEQF
TRBV6-1 | ASSEDRLAGGPQETQY
TRBV11-2 | ASSPPGTGLGDTQY
TRBV5-8 | ASSLALAGDTGELF
TRBV6-5 | ASSTTGRADTQY
TRBV30 | AWSVGSGAEAF
TRBV6-1 | ASRELALSTDTQY
TRBV30 | AHPYTAPGRRDQPQH
TRBV11-2 | ASSLIMANTEAF
TRBV27 | ASSLFGSLGQGKFLQPQH
TRBV5-1 | ASSPRGSGGDPL
TRBV9 | ASSVGPGADFSEQY
TRBV11-3 | ASSLLAGVSYNEQF
TRBV29-1 | SVDSMNTGELF
TRBV5-1 | ASSMNGYNTEAF
TRBV2 | ASSEVPWGGAKNGYP
TRBV11-2 | ASGDRMNTEAF
TRBV4-2 | ASSQVRQNTEAF
TRBV25-1 | ASSEGAGQWHNEQF
TRBV5-1 | ASSSGQPNTEAF
TRBV7-2 | ASSLGLAGYTQY
TRBV18 | ASSPPGTVNYGYT
TRBV6-1 | ASKHGEQY